This is a list of T cell receptor beta chains from one sample in a study of blood T cell repertoires in COVID-19. Clones were read by immunoSEQ multiplex PCR, and TCRdb kept only the in-frame ones, dropping some. Altogether over 120,000 clones are present, 60% to 80% being singletons, with the ten largest covering roughly 8.6%. The sample comprised peripheral blood. All receptors derive from a woman in her forties or fifties with active or convalescent COVID-19. The CDR3 runs from the conserved cysteine through the conserved F or W. The D gene is left open where the match is weak. Clone size is shown for a subset of rows, as once, few, many or a class of expanded clone.

j_gene,v_gene,abundance,d_gene,CDR3aa,CDR3nt
TRBJ1-2,TRBV28,-,TRBD1,CASRAGGPAYYGYTF,TGTGCCAGCAGGGCAGGGGGACCGGCGTACTATGGCTACACCTTC
TRBJ1-6,TRBV3-1/TRBV3-2,-,-,CASSHQGGRNSPLHF,TGTGCCAGCAGCCACCAAGGGGGAAGGAATTCACCCCTCCACTTT
TRBJ1-1,TRBV4-3,many,-,CASSHTSDRNTEAFF,TGCGCCAGCAGCCACACGTCGGACAGGAACACTGAAGCTTTCTTT
TRBJ2-2,TRBV2,-,-,CASSKEGGELFF,TGTGCCAGCAGCAAAGAGGGCGGGGAGCTGTTTTTT
TRBJ2-1,TRBV11-2,-,-,CASSLENQYNEQFF,TGTGCCAGCAGCTTAGAGAACCAGTACAATGAGCAGTTCTTC
TRBJ1-1,TRBV7-2,-,-,CASSSQGANTEAFF,TGTGCCAGCAGCTCGCAAGGGGCGAACACTGAAGCTTTCTTT
TRBJ2-1,TRBV5-1,-,TRBD1,CASSLELGQGNEQFF,TGCGCCAGCAGCTTGGAATTGGGACAGGGTAATGAGCAGTTCTTC
TRBJ2-1,TRBV7-8,few,TRBD2,CASSFTGGVNEQFF,TGTGCCAGCAGCTTCACGGGGGGGGTAAATGAGCAGTTCTTC
TRBJ1-1,TRBV30,-,-,CAWSRQAYTEAFF,TGTGCCTGGAGTCGACAGGCTTACACTGAAGCTTTCTTT
TRBJ2-7,TRBV14,-,-,CASSRSLAVYEQYF,TGTGCCAGCAGCCGTTCCCTGGCGGTCTACGAGCAGTACTTC
TRBJ2-3,TRBV19,-,TRBD2,CASSLGLAGGRTDTQYF,TGTGCCAGTAGCTTGGGACTAGCGGGAGGACGCACAGATACGCAGTATTTT
TRBJ2-7,TRBV7-9,-,-,CASSYGSVAYEQYF,TGTGCCAGCAGTTACGGGTCGGTGGCCTACGAGCAGTACTTC
TRBJ1-1,TRBV2,-,TRBD1,CASRTGQMSTEAFF,TGTGCCAGCCGGACAGGGCAAATGAGCACTGAAGCTTTCTTT
TRBJ1-2,TRBV5-4,once,-,CASSPDKNYGYTF,TGTGCCAGCAGCCCGGACAAAAACTATGGCTACACCTTC
TRBJ2-1,TRBV7-2,-,TRBD1,CASSSGGLVLSSYNEQFF,TGTGCCAGCAGCTCAGGGGGCCTGGTGCTTAGCTCCTACAATGAGCAGTTCTTC
TRBJ1-4,TRBV14,few,-,CASSQDYRANEKLFF,TGTGCCAGCAGCCAAGATTACAGGGCTAATGAAAAACTGTTTTTT
TRBJ1-1,TRBV10-3,-,-,CAIRLGENTEAFF,TGTGCCATCAGGTTAGGGGAGAACACTGAAGCTTTCTTT
TRBJ1-2,TRBV5-6,-,TRBD1,CASRPTGAYGYTF,TGTGCCAGCAGACCTACAGGGGCCTATGGCTACACCTTC
TRBJ2-3,TRBV5-1,once,-,CASSLGRDSITDTQYF,TGCGCCAGCAGCTTGGGTCGGGACTCCATCACAGATACGCAGTATTTT
TRBJ2-1,TRBV21-1,few,-,CASSPGGEGLAHLMTYNEQFF,TGTGCCAGCAGCCCGGGGGGTGAGGGACTAGCCCATCTAATGACCTACAATGAGCAGTTCTTC
TRBJ1-2,TRBV7-9,-,-,CASSIAHEASYGYTF,TGTGCCAGCAGCATAGCTCACGAGGCCTCTTATGGCTACACCTTC
TRBJ2-5,TRBV6-5,-,TRBD2,CASSTRLAVQETQYF,TGTGCCAGCAGTACCCGACTAGCGGTCCAAGAGACCCAGTACTTC
TRBJ2-1,TRBV19,-,TRBD2,CASSPGGIYNEQFF,TGTGCCAGTAGTCCCGGGGGGATTTACAATGAGCAGTTCTTC
TRBJ1-1,TRBV7-9,-,-,CASSLGNQATEAFF,TGTGCCAGCAGCTTAGGGAATCAGGCCACTGAAGCTTTCTTT
TRBJ2-5,TRBV5-4,-,TRBD2,CASSHQWGLETTETQYF,TGTGCCAGCAGCCACCAGTGGGGACTAGAGACCACGGAGACCCAGTACTTC
TRBJ2-7,TRBV5-5,-,-,CASSLGGTGLEQYF,TGTGCCAGCAGCTTGGGAGGAACAGGCCTCGAGCAGTACTTC
TRBJ1-2,TRBV28,-,-,CASSLQGRAVSF,TGTGCCAGCAGTTTACAGGGCCGGGCGGTTTCCTTC
TRBJ1-1,TRBV5-1,once,TRBD1,CASSLASGQGFAEAFF,TGCGCCAGCAGCTTGGCCTCGGGACAGGGGTTCGCTGAAGCTTTCTTT
TRBJ2-3,TRBV6-5,-,TRBD1,CASMIQGVITDTQYF,TGTGCCAGCATGATACAGGGGGTGATCACAGATACGCAGTATTTT
TRBJ2-2,TRBV6-2/TRBV6-3,once,-,CASSWDIPNTGELFF,TGTGCCAGCAGTTGGGACATCCCGAACACCGGGGAGCTGTTTTTT
TRBJ2-7,TRBV10-3,-,-,CAISLQGSEQYF,TGTGCCATCAGCCTACAGGGTTCCGAGCAGTACTTC
TRBJ2-7,TRBV5-5,-,TRBD1,CASSRRTGHYEQYF,TGTGCCAGCAGCCGACGGACAGGCCACTACGAGCAGTACTTC
TRBJ2-3,TRBV7-9,-,-,CASSQTAGGTTDTQYF,TGTGCCAGCAGCCAAACGGCAGGGGGGACCACAGATACGCAGTATTTT
TRBJ1-2,TRBV7-8,-,-,CASSLGGLSYGYTF,TGTGCCAGCAGCTTAGGAGGACTGAGCTATGGCTACACCTTC
TRBJ2-3,TRBV9,-,TRBD1,CASSVTQGGTDTQYF,TGTGCCAGCAGCGTTACACAGGGGGGCACAGATACGCAGTATTTT
TRBJ1-4,TRBV5-4,few,TRBD1,CASSSGTGDEKLFF,TGTGCCAGCAGCTCCGGGACAGGAGATGAAAAACTGTTTTTT
TRBJ2-2,TRBV4-3,-,TRBD2,CASSPSSGDTGELFF,TGCGCCAGCAGCCCCTCCAGCGGGGACACCGGGGAGCTGTTTTTT
TRBJ2-7,TRBV6-5,-,-,CASRKDRGAYEQYF,TGTGCCAGCAGAAAGGACCGCGGGGCCTACGAGCAGTACTTC
TRBJ2-7,TRBV23-1,-,TRBD1,CASSHPGQVVRVCYEQYF,TGCGCCAGCAGTCACCCGGGACAGGTAGTTCGAGTTTGCTACGAGCAGTACTTC
TRBJ2-3,TRBV9,many,TRBD1,CASRPAGGLADTQYF,TGTGCCAGCCGCCCAGCAGGGGGCTTGGCAGATACGCAGTATTTT
TRBJ2-5,TRBV29-1,-,TRBD2,CSVGASGKETQYF,TGCAGCGTTGGGGCTAGCGGAAAAGAGACCCAGTACTTC
TRBJ2-3,TRBV10-1,-,TRBD2,CASSEVGGRGDTQYF,TGCGCCAGCAGTGAGGTGGGCGGGAGAGGGGATACGCAGTATTTT
TRBJ1-2,TRBV6-1,-,-,CASSERRALYGYTF,TGTGCCAGCAGTGAACGGAGGGCGCTCTATGGCTACACCTTC
TRBJ1-1,TRBV2,-,-,CASRGTTRSEAFF,TGTGCCAGCAGGGGGACTACGCGCTCTGAAGCTTTCTTT
TRBJ2-5,TRBV7-9,few,TRBD1,CASSFGQARETQYF,TGTGCCAGCAGCTTTGGACAGGCCAGAGAGACCCAGTACTTC
TRBJ1-2,TRBV19,-,TRBD1,CASSPTGNGFGYTF,TGTGCCAGTAGCCCGACAGGGAATGGCTTTGGCTACACCTTC
TRBJ1-3,TRBV5-1,-,-,CASSLDRDNTIYF,TGCGCCAGCAGCTTGGACAGGGACAACACCATATATTTT
TRBJ2-3,TRBV21-1,few,-,CASSTCCHRGGCDTQYF,TGTGCCAGCAGCACATGCTGTCACAGGGGGGGATGTGATACGCAGTATTTT
TRBJ2-7,TRBV23-1,-,TRBD2,CASSQLLHSGRACEQYF,TGCGCCAGCAGTCAATTACTCCATAGCGGGAGGGCCTGCGAGCAGTACTTC
TRBJ1-6,TRBV19,-,-,CASSYGQLITNSPLHF,TGTGCCAGTAGTTACGGACAGCTTATAACGAATTCACCCCTCCACTTT
TRBJ1-2,TRBV19,-,-,CASGQGYGYTF,TGTGCCAGTGGGCAGGGGTATGGCTACACCTTC
TRBJ2-7,TRBV18,-,-,CASSRAHRRNEQYF,TGTGCCAGCTCGCGGGCTCACCGGAGGAACGAGCAGTACTTC
TRBJ2-3,TRBV5-4,-,-,CASSLGQETDTQYF,TGTGCCAGCAGCTTGGGCCAGGAAACAGATACGCAGTATTTT
TRBJ2-3,TRBV6-5,-,TRBD1,CASRDREVGYTQYF,TGTGCCAGCAGGGACAGGGAGGTGGGATATACGCAGTATTTT